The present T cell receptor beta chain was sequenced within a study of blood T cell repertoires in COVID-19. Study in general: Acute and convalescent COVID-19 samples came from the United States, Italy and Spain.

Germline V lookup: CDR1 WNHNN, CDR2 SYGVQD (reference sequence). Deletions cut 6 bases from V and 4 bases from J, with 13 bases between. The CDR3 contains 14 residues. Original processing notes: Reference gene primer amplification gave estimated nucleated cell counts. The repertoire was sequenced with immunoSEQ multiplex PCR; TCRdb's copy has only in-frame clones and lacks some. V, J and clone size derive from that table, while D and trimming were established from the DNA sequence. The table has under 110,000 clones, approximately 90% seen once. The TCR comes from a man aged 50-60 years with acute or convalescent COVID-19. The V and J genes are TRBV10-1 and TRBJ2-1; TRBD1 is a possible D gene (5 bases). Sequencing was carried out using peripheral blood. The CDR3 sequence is CASRGRGDYNEQFF. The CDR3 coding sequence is TGCGCCAGCAGGGGGCGCGGAGATTACAATGAGCAGTTCTTC.